This TCR beta chain emerged from a study of blood T cell repertoires in COVID-19. At the level of the study: The United States, Italy and Spain provided the acute and convalescent COVID-19 samples. Sources were T cells, B-cell-depleted T cells, or PBMCs; the material itself was cDNA or gDNA.

V lost 0 bases, J lost 8 bases, and 13 bases lay in between. The V gene's germline CDR1 is SNHLY and CDR2 FYNNEI. The CDR3 is 14 residues long. Under the authors' procedure: Estimates of nucleated cell counts were drawn from the amplification of reference gene primers. Profiling relied on immunoSEQ multiplex PCR, and the TCRdb table lists in-frame clones only, not all of them. That table supplies the V and J calls and clone size; D and trimming were determined from the DNA. Of about 130,000 clones in the sample, 81% were seen once. J is TRBJ1-2 and V is TRBV2; the D is unclear. This TCR was recovered from a woman aged 55-69 years with active or convalescent COVID-19. The source material was peripheral blood. The CDR3 bases are TGTGCCAGCAGTGAAGCTGGCAGAAGGGAGGGCTACACCTTC. Encoded protein: CASSEAGRREGYTF.